This T cell receptor (beta chain) is drawn from a study of CD8+CD57+ T cells in acquired aplastic anemia. Study-level information: The mean DNA yield obtained from sorted CD4+ and CD8+ cells came to around 3 ug.

V was shortened by 7 bases and J by 0 bases, with 18 bases between the two germline ends. Germline V gene data show CDR1 as LNHDA and CDR2 as SQIVND (reference sequence). This CDR3 has 16 amino acids. Patients picked for sequencing had shown CD8+CD57+ cell expansion detected by flow cytometry. Every one of the patients had aplastic anemia (severe, acquired). The blood sampling took place in patients who had so far received no therapy. Genomic DNA, serving as template, underwent TCR beta VDJ and CDR3 profiling. TCRdb used MiXCR to reprocess the reads, holding one entry per CDR3 protein. The table includes under 200,000 distinct CDR3 sequences, around 48% detected once.

The chain joins TRBV19 to TRBJ1-1, with a tentative D call TRBD1 (5 bases). This clonotype was obtained from a human donor with aplastic anemia. Sequenced: sorted CD4+, CD8+, or CD8+CD57+ T cells (not recorded which) from PBMCs. CDR3 sequence: CASMALVGTMNTEAFF. The CDR3 region has the DNA TGTGCCAGTATGGCACTGGTCGGGACCATGAACACTGAAGCTTTCTTT.